This is a list of T cell receptor beta chains from one sample in a study of prognosis after radiotherapy for stage I lung cancer. TCRdb ran MiXCR on the multiplex PCR reads and lists one entry per CDR3 protein. The table lists around 20,000 distinct CDR3 sequences, approximately 40% of them singletons. Sequences were derived from PBMCs, sampled before or after stereotactic body radiation therapy (not recorded which). These receptors were taken from a donor aged 50 or older with non-small cell lung cancer. The CDR3 runs from the conserved cysteine through the conserved F or W. Each record gives: V gene, clone size, J gene, D gene, CDR3 protein, CDR3 DNA. A D gene is named only where the DNA matches it firmly. Size tells how often a clone was seen (once, few, many) or the class of an expanded clone, and some rows leave it out.

V gene: TRBV20-1
clone size: many
J gene: TRBJ2-3
D gene: TRBD2
CDR3 protein: CSASGGTSGIPDTQYF
CDR3 DNA: TGCAGTGCTAGTGGGGGGACTAGCGGGATACCAGATACGCAGTATTTT

V gene: TRBV24-1
clone size: many
J gene: TRBJ2-3
D gene: TRBD1
CDR3 protein: CATSDSGQGISDTQYF
CDR3 DNA: TGTGCCACCAGTGATTCTGGACAGGGGATTTCAGATACGCAGTATTTT

V gene: TRBV7-2
clone size: many
J gene: TRBJ2-1
D gene: TRBD1
CDR3 protein: CASSLETGGFVFGEQFF
CDR3 DNA: TGTGCCAGCAGCTTAGAGACAGGGGGATTTGTTTTCGGCGAGCAGTTCTTC

V gene: TRBV20-1
clone size: many
J gene: TRBJ2-3
D gene: .
CDR3 protein: CSARDRGSGTDTQYF
CDR3 DNA: TGCAGTGCTAGAGATCGGGGTAGTGGCACAGATACGCAGTATTTT

V gene: TRBV20-1
clone size: .
J gene: TRBJ2-1
D gene: .
CDR3 protein: CSALDWNEQFF
CDR3 DNA: TGCAGTGCTCTAGACTGGAATGAGCAGTTCTTC

V gene: TRBV6-5
clone size: .
J gene: TRBJ1-5
D gene: .
CDR3 protein: CASSYKARLQSAPEF
CDR3 DNA: TGTGCCAGCAGTTATAAAGCACGGCTGCAATCAGCCCCAGAATTT

V gene: TRBV5-4
clone size: many
J gene: TRBJ2-2
D gene: TRBD2
CDR3 protein: CASSSPTSGSAGELFF
CDR3 DNA: TGTGCCAGCAGCTCGCCGACTAGCGGGAGCGCCGGGGAGCTGTTTTTT

V gene: TRBV5-1
clone size: .
J gene: TRBJ2-7
D gene: TRBD1
CDR3 protein: CATGRDSTYEQYF
CDR3 DNA: TGCGCCACCGGCCGGGACAGCACCTACGAGCAGTACTTC

V gene: TRBV2
clone size: .
J gene: TRBJ2-1
D gene: .
CDR3 protein: CASIRDLRREQFF
CDR3 DNA: TGTGCCAGCATCCGGGACCTTCGCAGAGAGCAGTTCTTC

V gene: TRBV5-5
clone size: .
J gene: TRBJ1-2
D gene: .
CDR3 protein: CASSLELGGYTF
CDR3 DNA: TGTGCCAGCAGCTTGGAGCTCGGGGGCTACACCTTC

V gene: TRBV30
clone size: .
J gene: TRBJ2-7
D gene: TRBD2
CDR3 protein: CAWNRGAYEQYF
CDR3 DNA: TGTGCCTGGAACCGGGGGGCCTACGAGCAGTACTTC

V gene: TRBV24-1
clone size: .
J gene: TRBJ2-2
D gene: .
CDR3 protein: CATSYGNTGELVF
CDR3 DNA: TGTGCCACCAGTTACGGGAACACCGGGGAGCTGGTTTTT

V gene: TRBV6-1
clone size: many
J gene: TRBJ1-1
D gene: .
CDR3 protein: CASSGTRAEVFAFF
CDR3 DNA: TGTGCCAGCAGTGGAACCAGGGCGGAGGTGTTTGCTTTCTTT

V gene: TRBV12-3/TRBV12-4
clone size: .
J gene: TRBJ2-1
D gene: TRBD2
CDR3 protein: CAIRTGVAGRYEQFF
CDR3 DNA: TGTGCCATCAGGACTGGAGTAGCGGGAAGGTATGAGCAGTTCTTC

V gene: TRBV28
clone size: many
J gene: TRBJ2-1
D gene: .
CDR3 protein: CASSFSASEQFF
CDR3 DNA: TGTGCCAGCAGTTTTTCCGCCAGCGAGCAGTTCTTC

V gene: TRBV20-1
clone size: .
J gene: TRBJ2-7
D gene: .
CDR3 protein: CSAPYRVRGGEQYF
CDR3 DNA: TGCAGTGCTCCCTACAGGGTTAGAGGAGGCGAGCAGTACTTC

V gene: TRBV18
clone size: .
J gene: TRBJ1-3
D gene: .
CDR3 protein: CASSPGGSGNAIYF
CDR3 DNA: TGTGCCAGCTCACCGGGGGGAAGTGGAAACGCCATATATTTT

V gene: TRBV6-1
clone size: .
J gene: TRBJ2-1
D gene: TRBD2
CDR3 protein: CASSRLAGGPSSSYNEQFF
CDR3 DNA: TGTGCCAGCAGTCGGCTAGCGGGAGGGCCTTCTAGCTCCTACAATGAGCAGTTCTTC

V gene: TRBV19
clone size: once
J gene: TRBJ1-5
D gene: TRBD1
CDR3 protein: CASIIGTAILYSNHPQHF
CDR3 DNA: TGTGCCAGTATAATCGGGACAGCGATACTTTATAGCAATCATCCCCAGCATTTT

V gene: TRBV5-1
clone size: once
J gene: TRBJ2-2
D gene: .
CDR3 protein: CASSTQVGNTGELFF
CDR3 DNA: TGCGCCAGCAGCACCCAAGTGGGGAACACCGGGGAGCTGTTTTTT

V gene: TRBV3-1
clone size: .
J gene: TRBJ2-3
D gene: TRBD2
CDR3 protein: CASSPRGAGGGDTQYF
CDR3 DNA: TGTGCCAGCAGCCCCCGGGGAGCCGGCGGGGGGGATACGCAGTATTTT

V gene: TRBV15
clone size: many
J gene: TRBJ2-5
D gene: .
CDR3 protein: CATSRQGMSETQYF
CDR3 DNA: TGTGCCACCAGCAGACAGGGGATGTCAGAGACCCAGTACTTC

V gene: TRBV6-1
clone size: .
J gene: TRBJ2-2
D gene: .
CDR3 protein: CASGWGLSTVELFF
CDR3 DNA: TGTGCCAGCGGGTGGGGACTCTCCACCGTGGAACTGTTTTTT

V gene: TRBV7-9
clone size: many
J gene: TRBJ2-7
D gene: .
CDR3 protein: CASDDNYEQYF
CDR3 DNA: TGTGCCAGCGACGACAACTACGAGCAGTACTTC

V gene: TRBV11-2
clone size: .
J gene: TRBJ2-6
D gene: TRBD2
CDR3 protein: CATREAGANVLTF
CDR3 DNA: TGTGCCACCCGGGAGGCTGGGGCCAACGTCCTGACTTTC

V gene: TRBV2
clone size: .
J gene: TRBJ2-1
D gene: .
CDR3 protein: CASSLGLANNEQFF
CDR3 DNA: TGTGCCAGCAGCCTGGGGCTTGCCAACAATGAGCAGTTCTTC

V gene: TRBV15
clone size: .
J gene: TRBJ2-4
D gene: .
CDR3 protein: CATSRSKGLAKNIQYF
CDR3 DNA: TGTGCCACCAGCAGGTCCAAAGGGTTAGCCAAAAACATTCAGTACTTC

V gene: TRBV19
clone size: many
J gene: TRBJ2-7
D gene: .
CDR3 protein: CASSILDGSYEQYF
CDR3 DNA: TGTGCCAGTAGTATACTCGACGGCAGCTACGAGCAGTACTTC

V gene: TRBV27
clone size: many
J gene: TRBJ2-5
D gene: .
CDR3 protein: CASSWANSQETQYF
CDR3 DNA: TGTGCCAGCAGTTGGGCGAACTCCCAAGAGACCCAGTACTTC

V gene: TRBV12-3/TRBV12-4
clone size: .
J gene: TRBJ1-5
D gene: .
CDR3 protein: CASTAFSNQPQHF
CDR3 DNA: TGTGCCAGCACGGCGTTTAGCAATCAGCCCCAGCATTTT

V gene: TRBV27
clone size: .
J gene: TRBJ2-7
D gene: TRBD1
CDR3 protein: CASSHGTGVHEHYF
CDR3 DNA: TGTGCCAGCAGTCACGGGACAGGTGTCCACGAGCATTACTTC

V gene: TRBV12-3/TRBV12-4
clone size: .
J gene: TRBJ1-2
D gene: .
CDR3 protein: CASNDMGRTNYGYTF
CDR3 DNA: TGCGCCAGCAATGACATGGGCCGGACTAACTATGGCTACACCTTC

V gene: TRBV5-1
clone size: many
J gene: TRBJ2-7
D gene: .
CDR3 protein: CASSLPASSYEQYF
CDR3 DNA: TGCGCCAGCAGCTTGCCTGCAAGCTCCTACGAGCAGTACTTC

V gene: TRBV20-1
clone size: many
J gene: TRBJ2-1
D gene: TRBD2
CDR3 protein: CSARVASGRSYNEQFF
CDR3 DNA: TGCAGTGCTAGAGTTGCGAGCGGGAGGTCCTACAATGAGCAGTTCTTC

V gene: TRBV5-1
clone size: many
J gene: TRBJ1-2
D gene: TRBD1
CDR3 protein: CASTLQGTPSGYTF
CDR3 DNA: TGCGCCAGCACCCTACAGGGGACTCCTAGTGGCTACACCTTC

V gene: TRBV4-2
clone size: many
J gene: TRBJ2-7
D gene: .
CDR3 protein: CASSQDFFRTHSYEQYF
CDR3 DNA: TGTGCCAGCAGCCAAGACTTCTTCCGGACTCATTCCTACGAGCAGTACTTC

V gene: TRBV12-3/TRBV12-4
clone size: many
J gene: TRBJ2-2
D gene: .
CDR3 protein: CASSFQGPGELFF
CDR3 DNA: TGTGCCAGCAGTTTTCAAGGGCCCGGGGAGCTGTTTTTT

V gene: TRBV28
clone size: .
J gene: TRBJ1-5
D gene: .
CDR3 protein: CASSLTGNNQPQHF
CDR3 DNA: TGTGCCAGCAGTTTAACGGGAAACAATCAGCCCCAGCATTTT

V gene: TRBV5-4
clone size: few
J gene: TRBJ2-5
D gene: TRBD2
CDR3 protein: CASSSTSGRRETQYF
CDR3 DNA: TGTGCCAGCAGCTCGACTAGCGGGAGGAGGGAGACCCAGTACTTC

V gene: TRBV12-3/TRBV12-4
clone size: .
J gene: TRBJ2-2
D gene: .
CDR3 protein: CSSTWTALVTGELFF
CDR3 DNA: TGTTCCAGCACCTGGACAGCCCTCGTCACCGGGGAGCTGTTTTTT

V gene: TRBV5-1
clone size: .
J gene: TRBJ2-2
D gene: .
CDR3 protein: CASSLVGGAWELFF
CDR3 DNA: TGCGCCAGTAGCTTGGTTGGTGGAGCCTGGGAGCTGTTTTTT

V gene: TRBV6-2/TRBV6-3
clone size: many
J gene: TRBJ2-7
D gene: TRBD2
CDR3 protein: CASSQRTSGPYEQYF
CDR3 DNA: TGTGCCAGCAGCCAGAGGACTAGCGGACCCTACGAGCAGTACTTC

V gene: TRBV27
clone size: many
J gene: TRBJ2-7
D gene: .
CDR3 protein: CASSWLKGSDF
CDR3 DNA: TGTGCCAGCAGTTGGTTGAAGGGAAGCGACTTC

V gene: TRBV6-1
clone size: many
J gene: TRBJ1-2
D gene: .
CDR3 protein: CASSRDGANYGYTF
CDR3 DNA: TGTGCCAGCAGCCGGGACGGCGCTAACTATGGCTACACCTTC

V gene: TRBV4-1
clone size: many
J gene: TRBJ2-1
D gene: .
CDR3 protein: CASSQPPAGNEQFF
CDR3 DNA: TGCGCCAGCAGCCAACCCCCGGCAGGGAATGAGCAGTTCTTC

V gene: TRBV6-1
clone size: .
J gene: TRBJ2-7
D gene: TRBD2
CDR3 protein: CASTGGGVDEQYF
CDR3 DNA: TGTGCCAGCACGGGGGGAGGGGTCGACGAGCAGTACTTC

V gene: TRBV5-1
clone size: .
J gene: TRBJ2-7
D gene: .
CDR3 protein: CASSLAVAVSYYEQYF
CDR3 DNA: TGCGCCAGCAGCTTGGCCGTGGCGGTGTCCTATTACGAGCAGTACTTC

V gene: TRBV12-3/TRBV12-4
clone size: many
J gene: TRBJ2-1
D gene: .
CDR3 protein: CASSSQGDEQFF
CDR3 DNA: TGTGCCAGCAGCAGTCAGGGAGATGAGCAGTTCTTC

V gene: TRBV19
clone size: many
J gene: TRBJ2-7
D gene: TRBD2
CDR3 protein: CASSILAGGLQYF
CDR3 DNA: TGTGCCAGTAGTATCCTAGCGGGAGGCCTGCAGTACTTC

V gene: TRBV12-3/TRBV12-4
clone size: .
J gene: TRBJ1-6
D gene: .
CDR3 protein: CASRRTTSSPLHF
CDR3 DNA: TGTGCCAGCAGGAGGACCACCAGCTCACCCCTCCACTTT

V gene: TRBV20-1
clone size: many
J gene: TRBJ2-7
D gene: TRBD2
CDR3 protein: CSALAGGSSYEQYF
CDR3 DNA: TGCAGTGCTTTAGCGGGGGGAAGCTCCTACGAGCAGTACTTC